The T cell receptor beta chain described here comes from a study of blood T cell repertoires in COVID-19. Sequencing used immunoSEQ multiplex PCR; TCRdb keeps in-frame clones, though not all of them. The repertoire holds approximately 72,000 clones, around 90% seen once, with more than 25% in the top ten. This CDR3 has 14 amino acids. CDR1 MNHNY and CDR2 SVGAGI come from the germline V gene (reference sequence). Trimming left V 6 bases short and J 2 bases short, with 11 bases between. This rearrangement joins TRBV6-6 to TRBJ1-3, with D possibly matching TRBD1 (6 bases). Material: peripheral blood. The receptor was isolated from a man aged 45-65 years with acute or convalescent COVID-19. The CDR3 coding sequence is TGTGCCAGCAGCCCCGGGACACCTGGAAACACCATATATTTT. Translating gives CASSPGTPGNTIYF.